The 10 T cell receptor beta chains reported below all come from one sample, sequenced in a study of blood T cells in healthy people across ages. Alongside a J-beta primer mix, a sample-barcoded 5' primer served in a second PCR lasting roughly 7 to 12 cycles. MiXCR was run by TCRdb on the 5' RACE reads, yielding one entry per CDR3 protein. The repertoire holds some 900,000 distinct CDR3 sequences, with roughly 43% as singletons. The material sequenced was blood. All receptors derive from a man in his thirties or forties in good health.

The V and J genes are TRBV21-1 and TRBJ2-3. TRBV21-1 is labeled a pseudogene. The CDR3 sequence is 15 residues long. The DNA of the CDR3 is TGTGCCAGCAGCAAAGGAGTACCAAGCACAGATACGCAGTATTTT. As protein: CASSKGVPSTDTQYF.

The V call is TRBV20-1, the J call TRBJ2-5; 8 bases fit TRBD2. With 3 bases clipped from V and 11 bases from J, the junction kept 14 bases outside the gene matches. Germline V gives CDR1 DFQATT, CDR2 SNEGSKA (reference sequence). The CDR3 is 14 amino acids. The CDR3 loop is CSASLAGGDNEQYF. DNA of the CDR3: TGCAGTGCTAGTCTGGCGGGGGGAGACAATGAGCAGTACTTC.

The CDR3 coding sequence is TGTGCCATCAGTGAGGCGCAGGGGCACGAGCAGTACTTC. This gives the protein CAISEAQGHEQYF. This rearrangement joins TRBV10-3 to TRBJ2-7, with D possibly TRBD1 on 6 matching bases. V shed 2 bases and J shed 5 bases, with 10 bases lying between them. The length of the CDR3 is 13 residues. Germline V gene sequence: CDR1 ENHRY, CDR2 SYGVKD.

This clonotype has a handful of counts. The V and J genes are TRBV3-1 and TRBJ2-7; 8 positions match TRBD2. There are 15 residues in the CDR3. Trimming took 4 bases from V and 4 from J; bases not matched to a gene: 9. Germline V lookup: CDR1 LGHDT, CDR2 YNNKEL (reference sequence). The CDR3 DNA reads as TGTGCCAGCAGCCCCGGGGGGGTCCGGTTATACGAGCAGTACTTC. Protein product: CASSPGGVRLYEQYF.

This clonotype has more than one count but fewer than ten. This chain connects TRBV3-1 to TRBJ1-2; 9 nucleotides line up with TRBD1. Germline trimming cut 4 bases from V and 7 bases from J; bases unmatched to any gene: 7. Germline loops: CDR1 LGHDT, CDR2 YNNKEL (reference sequence). The CDR3 is 14 residues long. The CDR3 bases are TGTGCCAGCAGCCCGCGTGGGACAGGGTCTGGCTACACCTTC. Amino acids: CASSPRGTGSGYTF.

The chain is built from TRBV4-1 and TRBJ1-5; unclear D gene. The germline V gene has CDR1 MGHRA and CDR2 YSYEKL. V was pared by 0 bases and J by 0 bases, with 12 bases between. The CDR3 runs 17 residues. CDR3 protein: CASSQEGAGFSNQPQHF. DNA of the CDR3: TGCGCCAGCAGCCAAGAGGGCGCGGGTTTTAGCAATCAGCCCCAGCATTTT.

This clonotype has a count of ten or more. The V and J genes are TRBV20-1 and TRBJ2-7; D is uncertain. The CDR3 is 12 amino acids. Trimming removed 4 bases from V and 2 bases from J, with 9 bases in between. The germline gives CDR1 DFQATT, CDR2 SNEGSKA (reference sequence). The CDR3 loop is CSATVLTYEQYF. The CDR3 nucleotides are TGCAGTGCTACCGTTTTAACCTACGAGCAGTACTTC.

This clonotype has just one count. The chain recombines TRBV9 with TRBJ1-2; D not certain. Trimming shortened V by 2 bases and J by 7 bases, and 15 bases separated the two germline ends. The length of the CDR3 is 14 residues. Germline CDR1 reads SGDLS; CDR2 reads YYNGEE. The CDR3 here is CASSVEAELCGYTF. CDR3 DNA sequence: TGTGCCAGCAGCGTGGAGGCAGAGCTCTGTGGCTACACCTTC.

This clonotype was found a few times. The CDR3 is CASRGAGANVLTF. The CDR3 DNA reads TGTGCCAGCAGAGGAGCTGGGGCCAACGTCCTGACTTTC. The rearrangement joins TRBV6-5 to TRBJ2-6, with D unresolved. Germline V gene data show CDR1 as MNHEY and CDR2 as SVGAGI. V lost 6 bases, J lost 2 bases, and 5 bases lay in between. The CDR3 contains 13 residues.

In its sample, this clonotype was seen a few times. A junction end diverges from the germline sequence, so it may reflect a read error. The chain joins TRBV7-2 to TRBJ2-4; 8 positions match TRBD2. The CDR3 is 18 residues long. The germline gives CDR1 SGHTA, CDR2 FQGNSA. As DNA, the CDR3 is TGTGCCAGCAGCTTATGGCTAGCGGGCCGAGGAGCCCAAAACATTCAGTACTTC. It specifies CASSLWLAGRGAQNIQYF.